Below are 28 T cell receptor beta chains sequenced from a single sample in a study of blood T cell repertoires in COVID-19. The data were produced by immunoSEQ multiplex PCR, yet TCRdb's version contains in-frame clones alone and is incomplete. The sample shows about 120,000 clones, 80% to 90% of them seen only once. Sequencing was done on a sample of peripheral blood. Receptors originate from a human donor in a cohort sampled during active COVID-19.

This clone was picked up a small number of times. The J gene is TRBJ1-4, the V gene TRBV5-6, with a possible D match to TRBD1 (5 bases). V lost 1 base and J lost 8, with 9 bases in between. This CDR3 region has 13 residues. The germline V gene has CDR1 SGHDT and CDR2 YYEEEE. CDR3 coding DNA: TGTGCCAGCAGCTTGCCAGGGAAAGAAAAACTGTTTTTT. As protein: CASSLPGKEKLFF.

CDR3 region: CASSDPGRDEQYF. CDR3 nucleotides: TGTGCCAGCAGTGATCCAGGGAGGGACGAGCAGTACTTC. The V gene is TRBV25-1, the J gene TRBJ2-7; 7 bases align to TRBD2. Germline lookup yields CDR1 MGHDK and CDR2 SYGVNS. This CDR3 has 13 amino acids. V was clipped by 3 bases and J by 5 bases; unmatched bases: 4.

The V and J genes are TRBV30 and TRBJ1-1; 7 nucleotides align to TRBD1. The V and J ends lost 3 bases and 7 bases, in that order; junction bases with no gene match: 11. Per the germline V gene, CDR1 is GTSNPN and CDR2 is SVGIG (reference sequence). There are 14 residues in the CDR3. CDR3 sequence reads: CAWRPITGAIEAFF. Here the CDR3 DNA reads TGTGCCTGGAGGCCTATTACAGGGGCCATTGAAGCTTTCTTT.

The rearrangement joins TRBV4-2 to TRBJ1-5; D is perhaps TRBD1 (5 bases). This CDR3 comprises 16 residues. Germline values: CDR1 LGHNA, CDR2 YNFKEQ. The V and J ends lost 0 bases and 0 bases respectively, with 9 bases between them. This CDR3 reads CASSQEGALSNQPQHF. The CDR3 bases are TGTGCCAGCAGCCAAGAAGGGGCACTTAGCAATCAGCCCCAGCATTTT.

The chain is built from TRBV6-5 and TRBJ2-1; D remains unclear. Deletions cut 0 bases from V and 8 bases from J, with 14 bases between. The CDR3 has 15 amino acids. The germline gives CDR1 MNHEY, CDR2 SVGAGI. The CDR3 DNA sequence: TGTGCCAGCAGTTACTCTTCTTATACCAGGCATGAGCAGTTCTTC. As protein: CASSYSSYTRHEQFF.

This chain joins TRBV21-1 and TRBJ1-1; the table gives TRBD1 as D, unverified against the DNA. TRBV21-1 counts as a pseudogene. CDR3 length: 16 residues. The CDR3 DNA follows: TGTGCCAGCAACATACCAGACAGACAAATGAACACTGAAGCTTTCTTT. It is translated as CASNIPDRQMNTEAFF.

CDR3 in amino acids: CASSEVTGANYGYTF. CDR3 bases: TGTGCCAGCAGTGAAGTGACAGGGGCTAACTATGGCTACACCTTC. The chain uses TRBV6-1 and TRBJ1-2; TRBD1 matches at 8 bases. V shed 1 base and J 0 bases; nucleotides not matched to a gene: 1. The CDR3 totals 15 residues. Germline values: CDR1 MNHNS, CDR2 SASEGT.

The DNA for the CDR3 is TGTGCCAGCAGACCTCCTCCTTTGGAGGACACTGAAGCTTTCTTT. It specifies CASRPPPLEDTEAFF. The V call is TRBV7-9, the J call TRBJ1-1; D gene uncertain. Germline CDR1 reads SEHNR; CDR2 reads FQNEAQ (reference sequence). CDR3 size: 15 residues. Trimming removed 6 bases from V and 3 bases from J, with 17 bases in between.

This CDR3 reads CASSQDWGRGAQETQYF. CDR3 DNA: TGCGCCAGCAGCCAAGATTGGGGCAGGGGTGCCCAAGAGACCCAGTACTTC. V and J are TRBV4-3 and TRBJ2-5, with D possibly matching TRBD1 (6 bases). V lost 0 bases to trimming and J lost 1 base, with 15 bases between them. CDR1 and CDR2 (germline): LGHNA, YSLEER. The CDR3 spans 17 residues.

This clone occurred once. DNA for the CDR3: TGTGCCAGCAGCTTAAGCGACTGGGACAGGACCTACGAGCAGTACTTC. It yields the protein CASSLSDWDRTYEQYF. The V and J genes are TRBV7-2 and TRBJ2-7; 8 bases are shared with TRBD1. CDR3 length: 16 residues. CDR1 and CDR2 from the germline V gene are SGHTA and FQGNSA. Trimming removed 2 bases from V and 2 bases from J; junction bases left unmatched: 8.

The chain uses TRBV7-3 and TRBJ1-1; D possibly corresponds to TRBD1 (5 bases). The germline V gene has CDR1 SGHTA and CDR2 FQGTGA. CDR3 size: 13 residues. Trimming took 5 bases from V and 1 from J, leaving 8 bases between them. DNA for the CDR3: TGTGCCAGCAGCATGGGGCCGAACACTGAAGCTTTCTTT. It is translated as CASSMGPNTEAFF. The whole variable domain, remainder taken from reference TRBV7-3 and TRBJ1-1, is GAGVSQTPSNKVTEKGKYVELRCDPISGHTALYWYRQSLGQGPEFLIYFQGTGAADDSGLPNDRFFAVRPEGSVSTLKIQRTERGDSAVYLCASSMGPNTEAFFGQGTRLTVV.

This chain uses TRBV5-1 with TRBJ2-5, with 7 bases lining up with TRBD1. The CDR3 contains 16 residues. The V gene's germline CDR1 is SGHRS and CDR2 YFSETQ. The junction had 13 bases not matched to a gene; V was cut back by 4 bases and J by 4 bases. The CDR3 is CASSVGQNLVVETQYF. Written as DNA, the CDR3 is TGCGCCAGCAGCGTGGGACAGAACCTAGTAGTAGAGACCCAGTACTTC.

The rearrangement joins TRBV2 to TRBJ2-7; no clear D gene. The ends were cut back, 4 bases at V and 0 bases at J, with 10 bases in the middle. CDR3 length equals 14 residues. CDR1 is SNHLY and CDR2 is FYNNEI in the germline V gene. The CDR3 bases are TGTGCCAGCAGTGCATCCACATTCTCCTACGAGCAGTACTTC. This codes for CASSASTFSYEQYF.

This CDR3 reads CASSQESGRTEAFF. The CDR3 DNA reads TGCGCCAGCAGCCAAGAGTCAGGGAGGACTGAAGCTTTCTTT. This rearrangement joins TRBV4-3 to TRBJ1-1, with D possibly TRBD1 on 5 matching bases. The V end was cut by 0 bases, the J end by 5 bases, with 10 bases between. CDR3 size: 14 residues. The germline V gene has CDR1 LGHNA and CDR2 YSLEER.

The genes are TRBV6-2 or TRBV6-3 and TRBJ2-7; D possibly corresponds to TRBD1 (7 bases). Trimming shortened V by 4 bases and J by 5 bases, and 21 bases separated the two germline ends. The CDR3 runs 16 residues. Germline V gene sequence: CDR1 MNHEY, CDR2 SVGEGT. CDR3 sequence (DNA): TGTGCCAGCAGTTTGAGCCCGGGGGATGACAGGGACGAGCAGTACTTC. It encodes CASSLSPGDDRDEQYF.

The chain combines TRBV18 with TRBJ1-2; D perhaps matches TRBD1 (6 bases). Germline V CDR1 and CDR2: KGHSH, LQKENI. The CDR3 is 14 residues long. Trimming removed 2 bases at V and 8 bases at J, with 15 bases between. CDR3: CASSPKGGGYGYTF. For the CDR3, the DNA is TGTGCCAGCTCACCAAAGGGGGGGGGCTACGGCTACACCTTC.

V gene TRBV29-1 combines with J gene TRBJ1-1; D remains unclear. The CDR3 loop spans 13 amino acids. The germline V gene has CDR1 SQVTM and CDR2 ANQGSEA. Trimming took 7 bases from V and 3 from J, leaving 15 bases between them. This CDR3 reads CSGTWETDTEAFF. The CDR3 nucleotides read TGCAGCGGGACCTGGGAGACGGACACTGAAGCTTTCTTT.

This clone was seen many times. The CDR3 DNA reads TGTGCCTGGAGTGTGACAGGCGCTAACTATGGCTACACCTTC. Amino acids: CAWSVTGANYGYTF. This rearrangement joins TRBV30 to TRBJ1-2; D may be TRBD1 (6 bases). Germline V gene sequence: CDR1 GTSNPN, CDR2 SVGIG (reference sequence). The length of the CDR3 is 14 residues. Deletions cut 0 bases from V and 0 bases from J, with 8 bases between.

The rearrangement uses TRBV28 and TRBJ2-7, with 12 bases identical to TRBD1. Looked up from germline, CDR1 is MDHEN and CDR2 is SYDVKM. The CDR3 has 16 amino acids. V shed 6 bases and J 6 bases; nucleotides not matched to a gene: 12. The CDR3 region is CASRREQGQGAREQYF. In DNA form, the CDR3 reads TGTGCCAGCAGGCGAGAACAGGGACAGGGGGCACGCGAGCAGTACTTC.

CDR3 nucleotides: TGTGCCAGTAGTCAGGGTTCCGAGCAGTACTTC. Its protein is CASSQGSEQYF. This chain joins TRBV19 and TRBJ2-7; a weak D match, TRBD1 (5 bases). This CDR3 has 11 amino acids. With 5 bases removed from V and 6 bases from J, the gap between germline ends came to 8 bases. Germline CDR1 reads LNHDA; CDR2 reads SQIVND (reference sequence).

The CDR3 region is CASRGDRATAQPQHF. The CDR3 bases are TGTGCCAGCAGAGGGGACAGGGCAACAGCTCAGCCCCAGCATTTT. This sequence joins TRBV28 and TRBJ1-5; 9 positions match TRBD1. The CDR3 spans 15 residues. With 6 bases clipped from V and 6 bases from J, the junction kept 9 bases outside the gene matches. Per the germline V gene, CDR1 is MDHEN and CDR2 is SYDVKM.

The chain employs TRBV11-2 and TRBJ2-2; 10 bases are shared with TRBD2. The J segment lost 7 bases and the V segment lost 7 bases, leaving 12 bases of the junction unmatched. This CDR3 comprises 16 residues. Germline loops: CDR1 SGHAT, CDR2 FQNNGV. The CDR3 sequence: CASTLGASGSDGELFF. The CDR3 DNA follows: TGTGCCAGCACCCTTGGGGCTAGCGGGAGCGACGGGGAGCTGTTTTTT.

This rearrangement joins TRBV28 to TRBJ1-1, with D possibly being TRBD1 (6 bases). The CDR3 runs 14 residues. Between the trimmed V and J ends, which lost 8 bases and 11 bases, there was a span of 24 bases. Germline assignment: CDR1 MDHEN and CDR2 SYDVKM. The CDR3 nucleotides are TGTGCCAGCTGTCCGGGACAAGGCTTCAACGAGGCTTTCTTT. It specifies CASCPGQGFNEAFF. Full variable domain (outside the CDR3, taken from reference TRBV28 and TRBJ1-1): DVKVTQSSRYLVKRTGEKVFLECVQDMDHENMFWYRQDPGLGLRLIYFSYDVKMKEKGDIPEGYSVSREKKERFSLILESASTNQTSMYLCASCPGQGFNEAFFGQGTRLTVV.

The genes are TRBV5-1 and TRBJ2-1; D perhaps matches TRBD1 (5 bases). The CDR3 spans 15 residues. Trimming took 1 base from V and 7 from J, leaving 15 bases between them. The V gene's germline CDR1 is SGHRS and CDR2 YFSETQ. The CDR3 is CASSLRAGNSNEQFF. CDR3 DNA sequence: TGCGCCAGCAGCTTGAGGGCAGGGAATTCGAATGAGCAGTTCTTC.

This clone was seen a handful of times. CDR3 coding DNA: TGTGCCAGCTCACCATCCGGGTCCGGCTACACCTTC. It codes for CASSPSGSGYTF. This chain uses TRBV18 with TRBJ1-2; D is undetermined. The CDR3 covers 12 residues. Deletions cut 2 bases from V and 8 bases from J, with 9 bases between. Germline assignment: CDR1 KGHSH and CDR2 LQKENI.

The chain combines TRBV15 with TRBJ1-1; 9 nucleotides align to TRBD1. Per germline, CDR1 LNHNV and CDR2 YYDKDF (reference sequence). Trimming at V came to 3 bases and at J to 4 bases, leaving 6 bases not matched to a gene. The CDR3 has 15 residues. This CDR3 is CATSSGTGRLTEAFF. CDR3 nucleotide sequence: TGTGCCACCAGCAGCGGGACAGGGAGACTCACTGAAGCTTTCTTT. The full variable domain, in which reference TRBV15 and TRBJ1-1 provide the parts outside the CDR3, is DAMVIQNPRYQVTQFGKPVTLSCSQTLNHNVMYWYQQKSSQAPKLLFHYYDKDFNNEADTPDNFQSRRPNTSFCFLDIRSPGLGDTAMYLCATSSGTGRLTEAFFGQGTRLTVV.

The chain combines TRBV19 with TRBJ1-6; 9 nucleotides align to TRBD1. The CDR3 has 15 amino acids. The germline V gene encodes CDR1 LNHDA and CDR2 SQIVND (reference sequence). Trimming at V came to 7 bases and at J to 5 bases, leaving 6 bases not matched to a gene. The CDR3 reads CASKAGTGNNSPLHF. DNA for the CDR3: TGTGCCAGTAAGGCCGGGACAGGGAATAATTCACCCCTCCACTTT.

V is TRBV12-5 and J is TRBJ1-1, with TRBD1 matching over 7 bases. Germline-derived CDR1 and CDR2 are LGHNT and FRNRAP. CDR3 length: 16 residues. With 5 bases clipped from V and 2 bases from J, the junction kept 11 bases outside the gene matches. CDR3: CASGLGQARVNTEAFF. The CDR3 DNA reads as TGTGCTAGTGGTCTAGGACAGGCCAGAGTAAACACTGAAGCTTTCTTT.